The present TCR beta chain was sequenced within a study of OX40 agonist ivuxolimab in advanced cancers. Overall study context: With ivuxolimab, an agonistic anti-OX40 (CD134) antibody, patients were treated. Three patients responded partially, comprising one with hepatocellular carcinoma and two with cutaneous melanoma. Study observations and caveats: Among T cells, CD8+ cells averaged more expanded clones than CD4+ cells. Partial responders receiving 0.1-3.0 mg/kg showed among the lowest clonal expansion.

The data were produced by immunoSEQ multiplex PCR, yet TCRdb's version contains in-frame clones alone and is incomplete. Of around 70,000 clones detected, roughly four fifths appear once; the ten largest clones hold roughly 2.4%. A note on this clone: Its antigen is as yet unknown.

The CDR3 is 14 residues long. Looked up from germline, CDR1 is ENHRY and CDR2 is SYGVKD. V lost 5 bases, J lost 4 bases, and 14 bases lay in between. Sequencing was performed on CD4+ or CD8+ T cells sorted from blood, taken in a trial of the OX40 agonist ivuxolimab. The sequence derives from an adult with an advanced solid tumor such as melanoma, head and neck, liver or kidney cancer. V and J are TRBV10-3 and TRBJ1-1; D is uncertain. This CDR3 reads CAISLEGIPTEAFF. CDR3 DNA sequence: TGTGCCATCAGTTTGGAAGGAATTCCCACTGAAGCTTTCTTT.